Following are 32 T cell receptor beta chains from one sample sequenced in a study of cytomegalovirus exposure and HLA in healthy donors. The study ran its PCR with 60 Vbeta and 13 Jbeta primers. Here immunoSEQ multiplex PCR was the method, and the copy in TCRdb shows in-frame clones only, minus some. The profile covers 150,000 to 200,000 clones, with 65% to 85% appearing a single time and 0.098% taken by the ten largest. Sequenced input: PBMCs. The receptors come from a boy younger than 10 in good health and CMV-seronegative.

The genes are TRBV29-1 and TRBJ1-1, with a weak D call TRBD1 (6 bases). Trimming removed 3 bases from V and 8 bases from J, with 7 bases in between. The V gene's germline CDR1 is SQVTM and CDR2 ANQGSEA. The CDR3 consists of 10 residues. The CDR3 is CSVDGTEAFF. In nucleotides, the CDR3 is TGCAGCGTTGATGGGACAGAAGCTTTCTTT.

CDR3 sequence (DNA): TGTGCCAGCAGCCTAGGACAGGGTCGAGGGTATAATTCACCCCTCCACTTT. Translating it yields CASSLGQGRGYNSPLHF. The chain employs TRBV5-6 and TRBJ1-6; TRBD1 aligns across 8 bases. The length of the CDR3 is 17 residues. Germline assignment: CDR1 SGHDT and CDR2 YYEEEE. J gave up 4 bases and V 4 bases, and 10 bases lay outside the gene matches.

This clone was picked up a small number of times. The V and J genes are TRBV4-1 and TRBJ2-7, with TRBD2 as a possible D gene (6 bases). CDR1 is MGHRA, CDR2 YSYEKL, per germline. Trimming removed 3 bases at V and 0 bases at J, with 9 bases between. This CDR3 contains 14 residues. In nucleotides, the CDR3 is TGCGCCAGCAGCCAGGGGGGTTTCTCCTACGAGCAGTACTTC. Protein product: CASSQGGFSYEQYF.

The rearrangement links TRBV28 to TRBJ2-7; D remains ambiguous. V was clipped by 5 bases and J by 2 bases, with 19 bases between them. CDR3 size: 16 residues. Germline V gene data show CDR1 as MDHEN and CDR2 as SYDVKM. The CDR3: CASSLETVPSTYEQYF. The CDR3 DNA is TGTGCCAGCAGTCTAGAGACGGTCCCTTCCACCTACGAGCAGTACTTC. The whole variable domain, filled in from reference TRBV28 and TRBJ2-7, reads DVKVTQSSRYLVKRTGEKVFLECVQDMDHENMFWYRQDPGLGLRLIYFSYDVKMKEKGDIPEGYSVSREKKERFSLILESASTNQTSMYLCASSLETVPSTYEQYFGPGTRLTVT.

V and J are TRBV7-9 and TRBJ2-7, with D perhaps TRBD1 (5 bases). CDR1 and CDR2 from the germline V gene are SEHNR and FQNEAQ (reference sequence). The V gene lost 5 bases and the J gene lost 0 bases, with 14 bases spanning the gap. This CDR3 comprises 15 residues. The CDR3 DNA reads TGTGCCAGCAGCCCTACAGGTTCTCCCTCCTACGAGCAGTACTTC. The encoded protein is CASSPTGSPSYEQYF.

The V gene is TRBV7-3, the J gene TRBJ1-2, with D perhaps TRBD1 (5 bases). The germline V and J ends were trimmed by 5 bases and 4 bases, with 17 bases remaining between them. Germline V gene lookup returns CDR1 SGHTA and CDR2 FQGTGA. CDR3 length equals 15 residues. The CDR3 nucleotides read TGTGCCAGCAGCCCTAGGGGTGGCTCTCCCTATGGCTACACCTTC. Its translation: CASSPRGGSPYGYTF.

The V and J genes are TRBV4-2 and TRBJ2-5; TRBD2 matches at 10 bases. This CDR3 region has 17 residues. Germline V gene sequence: CDR1 LGHNA, CDR2 YNFKEQ. J gave up 3 bases and V 0 bases, and 7 bases lay outside the gene matches. CDR3 coding DNA: TGTGCCAGCAGCCAAGAATTAAGCGGGGGGGCGGAAGAGACCCAGTACTTC. Its translation is CASSQELSGGAEETQYF.

This chain links TRBV7-2 with TRBJ2-7, with D unresolved. The CDR3 sequence is 14 residues long. Germline V CDR1 and CDR2: SGHTA, FQGNSA. The germline V and J ends were trimmed by 4 bases and 3 bases, with 13 bases remaining between them. The DNA of the CDR3 is TGTGCCAGCAGCTCGAAAGTTGCCGGCTACGAGCAGTACTTC. This encodes CASSSKVAGYEQYF.

This clone has only a few counts. The J gene is TRBJ1-1, the V gene TRBV5-1, with a tentative D call TRBD1 (6 bases). Germline loops: CDR1 SGHRS, CDR2 YFSETQ. The ends were cut back, 4 bases at V and 2 bases at J, with 15 bases in the middle. This CDR3 contains 15 residues. CDR3 sequence (DNA): TGCGCCAGCAGCGTAACCGGGACAATTAACACTGAAGCTTTCTTT. Translating it yields CASSVTGTINTEAFF.

V usage is TRBV19 and J usage is TRBJ1-2; D remains unclear. Trimming took off 1 base at V and 5 bases at J, with 5 bases between the two ends. Germline CDR1 and CDR2: LNHDA and SQIVND (reference sequence). The CDR3 is made up of 12 amino acids. CDR3 sequence: CASSIAQYGYTF. Written as DNA, the CDR3 is TGTGCCAGTAGTATAGCCCAGTATGGCTACACCTTC.

The chain is built from TRBV6-6 and TRBJ2-3, with 8 bases fitting TRBD2. The CDR3 contains 15 residues. The J segment lost 1 base and the V segment lost 0 bases, leaving 0 bases of the junction unmatched. Germline CDR1 reads MNHNY; CDR2 reads SVGAGI (reference sequence). This chain's CDR3 is CASSYSAGGTDTQYF. CDR3 DNA sequence: TGTGCCAGCAGTTACTCAGCGGGGGGCACAGATACGCAGTATTTT.

This clone was counted once. This rearrangement joins TRBV25-1 to TRBJ2-5, with D maybe TRBD1 (6 bases). The germline V gene has CDR1 MGHDK and CDR2 SYGVNS. V lost 3 bases to trimming and J lost 2 bases, with 13 bases between them. The CDR3 is 15 residues long. CDR3 bases: TGTGCCAGCAGTGACCGAGGCAGGGGACAAGAGACCCAGTACTTC. Amino acids: CASSDRGRGQETQYF.

This clone occurred a few times. The chain employs TRBV5-4 and TRBJ1-3, with a weak D call TRBD1 (6 bases). Germline CDR1 and CDR2: SGHNT and YYREEE (reference sequence). The ends were cut back, 4 bases at V and 4 bases at J, with 15 bases in the middle. This CDR3 has 15 amino acids. The CDR3 spells CASSHGAGAGNTIYF. The DNA for the CDR3 is TGTGCCAGCAGCCACGGAGCAGGGGCAGGAAACACCATATATTTT. The whole variable domain, remainder taken from reference TRBV5-4 and TRBJ1-3, is ETGVTQSPTHLIKTRGQQVTLRCSSQSGHNTVSWYQQALGQGPQFIFQYYREEENGRGNFPPRFSGLQFPNYSSELNVNALELDDSALYLCASSHGAGAGNTIYFGEGSWLTVV.

The rearrangement uses TRBV4-3 and TRBJ1-1; tentative D call: TRBD1 (5 bases). The CDR3 has 16 residues. Germline V gene lookup returns CDR1 LGHNA and CDR2 YSLEER. V dropped 3 bases and J dropped 0 bases, with 14 bases sitting between them. CDR3: CASSQLGGVLNTEAFF. Written as DNA, the CDR3 is TGCGCCAGCAGCCAGTTGGGAGGGGTTCTGAACACTGAAGCTTTCTTT.

The table lists this clone with a count of one. V gene TRBV5-1 combines with J gene TRBJ1-1; D is undetermined. This CDR3 has 12 residues. Germline V lookup: CDR1 SGHRS, CDR2 YFSETQ. With 0 bases removed from V and 7 bases from J, the gap between germline ends came to 7 bases. The CDR3 reads CASSLGRDEAFF. The CDR3 coding sequence is TGCGCCAGCAGCTTGGGGCGGGATGAAGCTTTCTTT.

CDR3 residues: CASRTGTETQYF. DNA for the CDR3: TGTGCCAGCAGGACAGGGACCGAGACCCAGTACTTC. V usage is TRBV6-5 and J usage is TRBJ2-5; 7 positions agree with TRBD1. The CDR3 loop spans 12 amino acids. Germline lookup yields CDR1 MNHEY and CDR2 SVGAGI. V was clipped by 6 bases and J by 5 bases; unmatched bases: 3.

The chain couples TRBV27 to TRBJ1-1; a weak D match, TRBD1 (6 bases). This CDR3 comprises 11 residues. The germline V gene encodes CDR1 MNHEY and CDR2 SMNVEV (reference sequence). With 11 bases removed from V and 5 bases from J, the gap between germline ends came to 12 bases. The CDR3 spells CAVGAGTEAFF. Here the CDR3 DNA reads TGTGCCGTGGGGGCCGGGACTGAAGCTTTCTTT.

The chain carries TRBV4-3 and TRBJ2-7, with a tentative D call TRBD2 (5 bases). V was clipped by 5 bases and J by 2 bases, with 16 bases between them. The germline V gene encodes CDR1 LGHNA and CDR2 YSLEER. This CDR3 is built from 15 residues. CDR3 loop: CASSYAASGTYEQYF. Here the CDR3 DNA reads TGCGCCAGCAGCTACGCGGCATCCGGGACCTACGAGCAGTACTTC.

This chain joins TRBV14 and TRBJ2-1, with D perhaps matching TRBD2 (6 bases). CDR3 length: 13 residues. Germline lookup yields CDR1 SGHDN and CDR2 FVKESK. Trimming cost V 1 base and J 11 bases, with 12 bases left between them. CDR3 sequence reads: CASSQAGVGKQFF. The CDR3 region has the DNA TGTGCCAGCAGCCAAGCGGGGGTGGGGAAGCAGTTCTTC.

The genes are TRBV18 and TRBJ2-5, with D possibly TRBD2 on 6 matching bases. The CDR3 is made up of 12 amino acids. Trimming took 0 bases from V and 9 from J, leaving 8 bases between them. The germline V gene encodes CDR1 KGHSH and CDR2 LQKENI. CDR3 coding DNA: TGTGCCAGCTCACCACCGACGGGGGCCCAGTACTTC. Encoded protein: CASSPPTGAQYF. The complete variable domain, with remaining parts taken from reference TRBV18 and TRBJ2-5, reads NAGVMQNPRHLVRRRGQEARLRCSPMKGHSHVYWYRQLPEEGLKFMVYLQKENIIDESGMPKERFSAEFPKEGPSILRIQQVVRGDSAAYFCASSPPTGAQYFGPGTRLLVL.

This chain connects TRBV7-6 to TRBJ2-7; D remains ambiguous. The CDR3 is 14 amino acids. Looked up from germline, CDR1 is SGHVS and CDR2 is FNYEAQ. The germline V and J ends were trimmed by 6 bases and 6 bases, with 18 bases remaining between them. CDR3 coding DNA: TGTGCCAGCAGTATAACTACTCATGGTGGCGAGCAGTACTTC. It is translated as CASSITTHGGEQYF.

The rearrangement joins TRBV6-5 to TRBJ1-1, with D possibly being TRBD1 (6 bases). Trimming took 6 bases from V and 0 from J, leaving 11 bases between them. The CDR3 sequence is 14 residues long. Looked up from germline, CDR1 is MNHEY and CDR2 is SVGAGI. CDR3 loop: CASRRGQLNTEAFF. In DNA, the CDR3 is TGTGCCAGCAGGAGGGGACAACTGAACACTGAAGCTTTCTTT.

The rearrangement uses TRBV4-2 and TRBJ2-5; D may be TRBD2 (6 bases). The DNA end is a closer match to TRBJ2-7, so the J assignment may be wrong. The CDR3 totals 13 residues. From germline, CDR1 is LGHNA and CDR2 YNFKEQ. DNA for the CDR3: TGTGCCAGCAGCCGGGCCGGGAGCCGCGAGCAGTACTTC. Its translation is CASSRAGSREQYF.

This chain connects TRBV5-6 to TRBJ2-3; 7 bases are shared with TRBD2. V gave up 7 bases and J gave up 1 base; unmatched junction bases: 3. Per the germline V gene, CDR1 is SGHDT and CDR2 is YYEEEE. The CDR3 extends over 13 amino acids. The CDR3 DNA follows: TGTGCCAGCGGTCGGGGGGGCACAGATACGCAGTATTTT. Translating it yields CASGRGGTDTQYF.

This sequence joins TRBV7-6 and TRBJ2-1; D is perhaps TRBD1 (5 bases). The CDR3 spans 14 residues. The V end lost 1 base, the J end lost 6 bases, and 10 bases lay between the germline ends. Per germline, CDR1 SGHVS and CDR2 FNYEAQ. The CDR3 loop is CASSLGAGPNEQFF. The CDR3 DNA is TGTGCCAGCAGCTTAGGGGCAGGGCCCAATGAGCAGTTCTTC. Based on the CDR3 plus reference TRBV7-6 and TRBJ2-1, the full variable domain is GAGVSQSPRYKVTKRGQDVALRCDPISGHVSLYWYRQALGQGPEFLTYFNYEAQQDKSGLPNDRFSAERPEGSISTLTIQRTEQRDSAMYRCASSLGAGPNEQFFGPGTRLTVL.

The chain joins TRBV21-1 to TRBJ2-7; the table assigns TRBD2, which was not confirmed against the DNA. TRBV21-1 is marked as a pseudogene. CDR3 length: 13 amino acids. In nucleotides, the CDR3 is TGTGCCAGCAGCAAAACGGCGGGGAACGAGCAGTACTTC. Translated: CASSKTAGNEQYF.

This clone has just one count. This rearrangement joins TRBV7-2 to TRBJ2-7; D is possibly TRBD1 (6 bases). This CDR3 has 15 amino acids. V was pared by 4 bases and J by 3 bases, with 16 bases between. CDR1 is SGHTA and CDR2 is FQGNSA in the germline V gene. Written as DNA, the CDR3 is TGTGCCAGCAGCTCGACGGCCGGGACACTCTACGAGCAGTACTTC. This translates into CASSSTAGTLYEQYF.

This clone was found once. The chain joins TRBV23-1 to TRBJ2-3; D is perhaps TRBD2 (6 bases). TRBV23-1 is marked as an open reading frame, function uncertain. The CDR3 is 15 residues long. V shed 10 bases and J shed 1 base, with 18 bases lying between them. CDR3 coding DNA: TGCGCCAAAATTCGAGGAGGGTTGTGCACAGATACGCAGTATTTT. Encoded protein: CAKIRGGLCTDTQYF.

This clone was recorded once. The chain carries TRBV7-9 and TRBJ1-2, with D possibly matching TRBD1 (6 bases). V lost 2 bases and J 7 bases, leaving 20 bases between the germline ends. Germline V gives CDR1 SEHNR, CDR2 FQNEAQ (reference sequence). The CDR3 length is 16 residues. The CDR3 DNA reads TGTGCCAGCAGCTTACCGGGGGCGGGGGGTCCAGTTGGCTACACCTTC. It yields the protein CASSLPGAGGPVGYTF.

This clone was recorded a few times. The chain joins TRBV5-4 to TRBJ2-3; the match to TRBD2 covers 10 bases. With 2 bases clipped from V and 5 bases from J, the junction kept 11 bases outside the gene matches. The CDR3 runs to 17 residues. Germline V gene lookup returns CDR1 SGHNT and CDR2 YYREEE (reference sequence). CDR3 residues: CASSLPYASGGVDTQYF. The CDR3 DNA is TGTGCCAGCAGCTTACCCTATGCTAGCGGGGGTGTAGATACGCAGTATTTT.

V usage is TRBV30 and J usage is TRBJ1-1; 10 positions agree with TRBD1. Trimming removed 6 bases from V and 5 bases from J; junction bases left unmatched: 12. The CDR3 covers 15 residues. Germline V gene lookup returns CDR1 GTSNPN and CDR2 SVGIG (reference sequence). Here the CDR3 DNA reads TGTGCCTGTCGGAGACGGGACAGGGGTGAGACTGAAGCTTTCTTT. Translated, it gives CACRRRDRGETEAFF.

This chain uses TRBV19 with TRBJ1-2; D unresolved. CDR1 LNHDA and CDR2 SQIVND come from the germline V gene (reference sequence). The CDR3 is 12 residues long. Trimming cost V 3 bases and J 4 bases, with 6 bases left between them. Here the CDR3 DNA reads TGTGCCAGTAGTATTGAGTCCTATGGCTACACCTTC. It translates to CASSIESYGYTF.